What follows is one T cell receptor (beta chain) and its context. CDR1 is SGHTA, CDR2 FQGNSA, per germline. Trimming left V 4 bases short and J 7 bases short, with 10 bases between. This CDR3 is built from 12 residues. Original handling: Quantification of nucleated cells was approximated via reference gene primer amplification. Sequencing used immunoSEQ multiplex PCR; TCRdb keeps in-frame clones, though not all of them. V, J and clone size reflect that table, while D and trimming were determined from the DNA. The sample lists more than 85,000 clones, roughly 81% occurring once. The source of the sample is a study of blood T cell repertoires in COVID-19. Study-wide background: The study drew acute and convalescent COVID-19 samples from the United States, Italy and Spain. The cDNA or gDNA used as material had been derived from T cells, B-cell-depleted T cells, or PBMCs.

Specimen: peripheral blood. The clonotype comes from a man aged 35 to 55 with active or convalescent COVID-19. The V call is TRBV7-2, the J call TRBJ1-2, with D possibly TRBD1 on 5 matching bases. The CDR3 here is CASSSRGFGYTF. The CDR3, as DNA: TGTGCCAGCAGCTCCCGGGGGTTTGGCTACACCTTC.